The clone carrying this T cell receptor beta chain has a handful of counts. Mouse germline and gene names are used. The data are from a study of CD8+ T cells in alopecia areata. RNA was isolated and reverse transcribed to cDNA, the sequencing template. Clones were sequenced by immunoSEQ multiplex PCR, and TCRdb holds only the in-frame ones, with some missing. There are about 110,000 clones in the sample, none observed a single time. The TCR comes from a C3H/HeJ mouse with alopecia areata. The strain's MHC haplotype is H2-k. The sample was lesional skin.

The CDR3 protein is CASSVLGDTGQLYF. The sequenced CDR3 bases are TGTGCCAGCAGTGTGCTGGGGGACACCGGG. This chain joins TRBV19 and TRBJ2-2; 7 nucleotides line up with TRBD2. The DNA ends 4 residues before the CDR3 does, and the rest of the CDR3 is filled in from the germline J gene. The CDR3 is made up of 14 amino acids. The germline gives CDR1 FNHDT, CDR2 SITEND (reference sequence). Trimming at V came to 4 bases and at J to 3 bases, leaving 3 bases not matched to a gene.